A selection of T cell receptor beta chains follows, all from one sample in a study of cytomegalovirus exposure and HLA in healthy donors. The protocol was immunoSEQ multiplex PCR, while the TCRdb copy is restricted to in-frame clones and leaves out a portion. The sample has roughly 130,000 clones; over 75% are singletons. Sequenced: PBMCs. These receptors were taken from a man aged 25-40 years in good health and CMV-seronegative. Each CDR3 is given without its conserved first and last residue. The order of the fields is V gene, CDR3 protein.

v_call: TRBV19
cdr3_aa: ASSTRQGGNQPQH

v_call: TRBV29-1
cdr3_aa: SVGTGGNGCT

v_call: TRBV15
cdr3_aa: ATSRDDGVTGGVGSGANVLT

v_call: TRBV9
cdr3_aa: ASSGGSGINSPLH

v_call: TRBV29-1
cdr3_aa: SVPGPAGPVDTQY

v_call: TRBV7-2
cdr3_aa: ASSLGDRGTETQY

v_call: TRBV30
cdr3_aa: AWSVIRGNEQF

v_call: TRBV2
cdr3_aa: ASSTGTGGTPLH

v_call: TRBV19
cdr3_aa: ASRGGAKINQPQH

v_call: TRBV19
cdr3_aa: ASSIDGAGGRKKPSEAQY

v_call: TRBV20-1
cdr3_aa: SASRETEAF

v_call: TRBV5-5
cdr3_aa: ASSLFGGTNEQY

v_call: TRBV18
cdr3_aa: ASSPEGVRAYEQY

v_call: TRBV4-1
cdr3_aa: ASSQAGRSNEKLF